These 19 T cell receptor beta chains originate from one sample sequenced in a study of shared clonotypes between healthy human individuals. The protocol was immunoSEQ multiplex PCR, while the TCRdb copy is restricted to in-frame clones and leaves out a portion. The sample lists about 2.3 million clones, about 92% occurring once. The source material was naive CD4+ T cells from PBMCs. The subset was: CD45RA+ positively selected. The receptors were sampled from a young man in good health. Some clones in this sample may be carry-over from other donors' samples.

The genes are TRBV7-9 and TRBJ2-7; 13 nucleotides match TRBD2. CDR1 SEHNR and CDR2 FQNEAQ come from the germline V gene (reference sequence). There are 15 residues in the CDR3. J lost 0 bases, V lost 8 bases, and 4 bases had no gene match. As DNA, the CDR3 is TGTGCCAGCGGTGGACTAGCGGGGGACTCCTACGAGCAGTACTTC. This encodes CASGGLAGDSYEQYF.

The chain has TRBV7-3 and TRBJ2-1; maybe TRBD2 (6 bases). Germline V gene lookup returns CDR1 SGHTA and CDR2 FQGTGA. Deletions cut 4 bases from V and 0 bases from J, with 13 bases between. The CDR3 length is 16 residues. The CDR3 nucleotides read TGTGCCAGCAGCTCCTTAGCGGAGAGCTCCTACAATGAGCAGTTCTTC. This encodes CASSSLAESSYNEQFF.

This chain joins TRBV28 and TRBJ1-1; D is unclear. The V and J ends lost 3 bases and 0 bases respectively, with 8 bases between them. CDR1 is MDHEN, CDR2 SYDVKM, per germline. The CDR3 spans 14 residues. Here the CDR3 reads CASSFSRLNTEAFF. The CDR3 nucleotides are TGTGCCAGCAGTTTTTCCAGGCTGAACACTGAAGCTTTCTTT.

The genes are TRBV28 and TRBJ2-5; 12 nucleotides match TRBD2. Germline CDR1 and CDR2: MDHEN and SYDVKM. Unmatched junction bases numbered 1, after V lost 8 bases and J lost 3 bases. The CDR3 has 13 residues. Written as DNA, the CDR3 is TGTGCCAGCGGACTAGCGGGAAAAGAGACCCAGTACTTC. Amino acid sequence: CASGLAGKETQYF.

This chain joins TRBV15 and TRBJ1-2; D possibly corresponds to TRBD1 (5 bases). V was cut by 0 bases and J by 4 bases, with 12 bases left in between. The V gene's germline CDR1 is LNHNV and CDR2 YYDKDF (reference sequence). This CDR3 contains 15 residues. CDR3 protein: CATSRDRGKSYGYTF. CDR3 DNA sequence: TGTGCCACCAGCAGAGATCGGGGCAAGAGCTATGGCTACACCTTC.

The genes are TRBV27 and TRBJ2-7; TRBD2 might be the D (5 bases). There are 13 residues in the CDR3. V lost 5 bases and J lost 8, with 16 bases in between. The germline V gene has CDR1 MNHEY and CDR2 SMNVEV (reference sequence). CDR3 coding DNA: TGTGCCAGCAGTCCCCAAGCGGCCCAACAGCAGTACTTC. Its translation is CASSPQAAQQQYF.

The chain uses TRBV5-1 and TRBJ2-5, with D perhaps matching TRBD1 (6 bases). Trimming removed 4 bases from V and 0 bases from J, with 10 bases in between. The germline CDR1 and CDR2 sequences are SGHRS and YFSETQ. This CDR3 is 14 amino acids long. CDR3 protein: CASSTQGYQETQYF. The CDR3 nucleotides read TGCGCCAGCAGCACACAGGGTTACCAAGAGACCCAGTACTTC. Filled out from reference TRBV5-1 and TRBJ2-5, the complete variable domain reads KAGVTQTPRYLIKTRGQQVTLSCSPISGHRSVSWYQQTPGQGLQFLFEYFSETQRNKGNFPGRFSGRQFSNSRSEMNVSTLELGDSALYLCASSTQGYQETQYFGPGTRLLVL.

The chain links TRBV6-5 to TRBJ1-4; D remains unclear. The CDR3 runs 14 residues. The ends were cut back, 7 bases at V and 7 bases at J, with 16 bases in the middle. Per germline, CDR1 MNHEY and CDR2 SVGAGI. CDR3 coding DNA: TGTGCCAGCACCCTCGCGAACTGGGGTGAAAAACTGTTTTTT. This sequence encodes CASTLANWGEKLFF.

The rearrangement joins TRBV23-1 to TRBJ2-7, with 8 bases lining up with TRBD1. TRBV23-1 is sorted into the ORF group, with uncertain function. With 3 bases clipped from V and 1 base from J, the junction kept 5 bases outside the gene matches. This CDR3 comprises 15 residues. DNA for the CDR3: TGCGCCAGCAGTCAGGACAGGGTGAAATCCTACGAGCAGTACTTC. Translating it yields CASSQDRVKSYEQYF.

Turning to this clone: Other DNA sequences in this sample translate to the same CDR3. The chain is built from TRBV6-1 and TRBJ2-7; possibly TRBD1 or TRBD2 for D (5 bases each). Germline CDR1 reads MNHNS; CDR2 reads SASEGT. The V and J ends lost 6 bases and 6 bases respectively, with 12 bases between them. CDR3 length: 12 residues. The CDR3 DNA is TGTGCCAGCAGCCGGGACCGCTTCGAGCAGTACTTC. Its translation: CASSRDRFEQYF.

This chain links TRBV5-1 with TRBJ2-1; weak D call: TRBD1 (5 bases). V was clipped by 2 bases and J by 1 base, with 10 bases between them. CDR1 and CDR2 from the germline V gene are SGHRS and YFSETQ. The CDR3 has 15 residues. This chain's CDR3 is CASSLQTDSYNEQFF. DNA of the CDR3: TGCGCCAGCAGCTTACAGACAGATTCCTACAATGAGCAGTTCTTC.

The CDR3 here is CASSRDRVPNQPQHF. In DNA form, the CDR3 reads TGTGCCAGCAGCAGAGACAGGGTCCCCAATCAGCCCCAGCATTTT. The J gene is TRBJ1-5, the V gene TRBV7-8; TRBD1 matches at 7 bases. The CDR3 has 15 residues. The V segment lost 5 bases and the J segment 3 bases; nucleotides outside the gene matches: 7. CDR1 is SGHVS and CDR2 is FQNEAQ in the germline V gene.

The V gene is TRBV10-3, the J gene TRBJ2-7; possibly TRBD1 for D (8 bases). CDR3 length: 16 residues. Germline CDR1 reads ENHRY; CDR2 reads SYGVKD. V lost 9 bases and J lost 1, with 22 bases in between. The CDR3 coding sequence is TGTGCCATGGCAGGGGGCGGGAGTTCTATGTCCTACGAGCAGTACTTC. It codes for CAMAGGGSSMSYEQYF.

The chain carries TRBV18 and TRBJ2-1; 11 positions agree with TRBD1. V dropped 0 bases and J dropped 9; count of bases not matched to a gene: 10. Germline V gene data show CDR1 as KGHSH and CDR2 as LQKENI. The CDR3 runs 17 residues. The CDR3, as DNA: TGTGCCAGCTCACCACCTGGACAGGGGGCAGGTAAAGGTGAGCAGTTCTTC. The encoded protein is CASSPPGQGAGKGEQFF.

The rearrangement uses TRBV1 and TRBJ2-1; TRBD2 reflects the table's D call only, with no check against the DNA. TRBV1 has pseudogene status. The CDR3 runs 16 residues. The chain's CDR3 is CTSSQEAASGDNEQFF. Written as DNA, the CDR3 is TGCACCAGCAGCCAAGAGGCGGCTAGCGGAGACAATGAGCAGTTCTTC.

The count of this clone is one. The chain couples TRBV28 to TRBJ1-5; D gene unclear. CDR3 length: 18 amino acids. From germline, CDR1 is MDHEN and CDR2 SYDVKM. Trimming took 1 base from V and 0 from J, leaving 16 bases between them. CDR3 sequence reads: CASSLFRLAANSNQPQHF. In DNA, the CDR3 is TGTGCCAGCAGTTTATTTCGTCTGGCAGCAAATAGCAATCAGCCCCAGCATTTT.

The CDR3 nucleotides are TGCGCCAGCAGCCGACCGGGACTAGCGGGAAACGAGCAGTACTTC. This codes for CASSRPGLAGNEQYF. The chain links TRBV5-1 to TRBJ2-7; 13 positions match TRBD2. CDR3 length: 15 amino acids. V was clipped by 4 bases and J by 5 bases; unmatched bases: 6. The germline CDR1 and CDR2 sequences are SGHRS and YFSETQ.

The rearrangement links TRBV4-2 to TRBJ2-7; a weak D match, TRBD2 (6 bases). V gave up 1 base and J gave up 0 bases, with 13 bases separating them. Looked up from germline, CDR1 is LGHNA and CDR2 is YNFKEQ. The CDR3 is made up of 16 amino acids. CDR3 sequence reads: CASSQGVASASYEQYF. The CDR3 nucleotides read TGTGCCAGCAGCCAAGGGGTGGCTAGCGCCTCCTACGAGCAGTACTTC.

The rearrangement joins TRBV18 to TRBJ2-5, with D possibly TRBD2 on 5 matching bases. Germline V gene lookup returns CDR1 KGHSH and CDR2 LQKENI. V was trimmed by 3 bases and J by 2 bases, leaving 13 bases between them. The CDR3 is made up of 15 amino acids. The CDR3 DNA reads TGTGCCAGCTCACCGGGTCTAGCAGATCAAGAGACCCAGTACTTC. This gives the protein CASSPGLADQETQYF.